This entry describes one TCR beta chain. Use of 60 Vbeta and 13 Jbeta primers characterized the PCR. Profiling relied on immunoSEQ multiplex PCR, and the TCRdb table lists in-frame clones only, not all of them. The top ten hold approximately 3% of the sample, which has about 160,000 clones, 71% seen once. This sample was taken from a study of cytomegalovirus exposure and HLA in healthy donors. V was pared by 1 base and J by 5 bases, with 6 bases between. The CDR3 contains 13 residues. Germline V gene lookup returns CDR1 SGHTA and CDR2 FQGTGA. The sequencing input was PBMCs. The source is a woman in her thirties in good health and CMV-seronegative. V gene TRBV7-3 combines with J gene TRBJ2-1; no clear D gene. In nucleotides, the CDR3 is TGTGCCAGCAGCTTAAGTGCGAACAATGAGCAGTTCTTC. Amino acids: CASSLSANNEQFF. The full variable domain, rest sourced from reference TRBV7-3 and TRBJ2-1, is GAGVSQTPSNKVTEKGKYVELRCDPISGHTALYWYRQSLGQGPEFLIYFQGTGAADDSGLPNDRFFAVRPEGSVSTLKIQRTERGDSAVYLCASSLSANNEQFFGPGTRLTVL.